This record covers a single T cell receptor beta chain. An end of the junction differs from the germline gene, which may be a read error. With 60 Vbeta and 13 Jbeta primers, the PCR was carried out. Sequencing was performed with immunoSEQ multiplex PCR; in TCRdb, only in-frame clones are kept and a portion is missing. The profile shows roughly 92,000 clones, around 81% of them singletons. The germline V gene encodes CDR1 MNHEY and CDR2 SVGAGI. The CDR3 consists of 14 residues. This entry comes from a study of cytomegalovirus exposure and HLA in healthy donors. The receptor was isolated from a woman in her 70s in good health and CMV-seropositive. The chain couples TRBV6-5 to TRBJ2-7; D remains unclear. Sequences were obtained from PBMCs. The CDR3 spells CASSSTPGSYERYF. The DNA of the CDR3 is TGTGCCAGCAGTTCCACCCCCGGGTCTTACGAGCGGTACTTC.